This T cell receptor beta chain was sequenced during a study of T cells after posttransplantation cyclophosphamide. Whole-study results and caveats: Tissue-infiltrating T cells from skin or gut overlapped little with blood T cells.

Using immunoSEQ multiplex PCR, the repertoire was profiled, and TCRdb retains in-frame clones only, with some absent. The sample consists of around 50,000 clones, around 91% of them appearing once. Trimming stripped 2 bases from V and 11 bases from J, with 19 bases between. Germline CDR1 is SNHLY and CDR2 is FYNNEI. The CDR3 loop spans 15 amino acids. About this clone: Antigen unknown.

Sequencing was carried out using PBMCs. The J gene is TRBJ2-1, the V gene TRBV2; maybe TRBD1 (6 bases). The TCR sequence derives from a woman in her forties or fifties in good health and a related stem cell transplant donor. DNA of the CDR3: TGTGCCAGCAGTGAAAGATCGACAGGCTCCCGCAAGCAGTTCTTC. Translating gives CASSERSTGSRKQFF. The full variable domain, completed using reference TRBV2 and TRBJ2-1, is EPEVTQTPSHQVTQMGQEVILRCVPISNHLYFYWYRQILGQKVEFLVSFYNNEISEKSEIFDDQFSVERPDGSNFTLKIRSTKLEDSAMYFCASSERSTGSRKQFFGPGTRLTVL.